The 5 T cell receptor beta chains below were found in one sample sequenced in a study of blood T cell repertoires in COVID-19. Produced via immunoSEQ multiplex PCR; TCRdb's table is partial and in-frame only. The data hold around 160,000 clones, with roughly 89% observed a single time. The sequenced sample consisted of PBMCs or T cells enriched from blood (not recorded which). The receptors were gathered from a woman between 50 and 59 years old who had been exposed to COVID-19.

This chain connects TRBV4-3 to TRBJ2-7, with a tentative D call TRBD1 (6 bases). Germline V gene lookup returns CDR1 LGHNA and CDR2 YSLEER. V was trimmed by 0 bases and J by 2 bases, leaving 14 bases between them. The CDR3 spans 16 residues. The CDR3 sequence: CASSQEPGARAYEQYF. The CDR3 DNA reads TGCGCCAGCAGCCAAGAACCAGGGGCTAGGGCCTACGAGCAGTACTTC.

This sequence joins TRBV7-2 and TRBJ1-3; D unclear. The ends were cut back, 5 bases at V and 4 bases at J, with 9 bases in the middle. The CDR3 loop spans 13 amino acids. Germline CDR1 and CDR2: SGHTA and FQGNSA. CDR3 bases: TGTGCCAGCAGCGTCTCAGGAGGAAACACCATATATTTT. It encodes CASSVSGGNTIYF.

J is TRBJ1-1 and V is TRBV5-1; D gene ambiguous. The CDR3 is 11 amino acids. With 4 bases removed from V and 5 bases from J, the gap between germline ends came to 6 bases. Per the germline V gene, CDR1 is SGHRS and CDR2 is YFSETQ. In DNA, the CDR3 is TGCGCCAGCAGCCTAAATACTGAAGCTTTCTTT. Its translation: CASSLNTEAFF. Using reference TRBV5-1 and TRBJ1-1 for the parts outside the CDR3, the full variable domain is KAGVTQTPRYLIKTRGQQVTLSCSPISGHRSVSWYQQTPGQGLQFLFEYFSETQRNKGNFPGRFSGRQFSNSRSEMNVSTLELGDSALYLCASSLNTEAFFGQGTRLTVV.

As to this clone: One end of the junction varies from germline; a read error may be responsible. The chain combines TRBV7-2 with TRBJ2-7, with D maybe TRBD2 (6 bases). The length of the CDR3 is 12 residues. The germline gives CDR1 SGHTA, CDR2 FQGNSA. DNA of the CDR3: TGTGCCAGCAGCCAAGATTGGAGGGCCCCCGACTTC. This encodes CASSQDWRAPDF.

This clone was seen just once. This chain uses TRBV27 with TRBJ1-6; the D gene is possibly TRBD1 (6 bases). Trimming shortened V by 3 bases and J by 13 bases, and 16 bases separated the two germline ends. The CDR3 is made up of 14 amino acids. Germline CDR1 MNHEY, CDR2 SMNVEV (reference sequence). The CDR3 DNA follows: TGTGCCAGCAGTTTCGGGACAATGGAGTTCCCCCTCCACTTT. Protein product: CASSFGTMEFPLHF.